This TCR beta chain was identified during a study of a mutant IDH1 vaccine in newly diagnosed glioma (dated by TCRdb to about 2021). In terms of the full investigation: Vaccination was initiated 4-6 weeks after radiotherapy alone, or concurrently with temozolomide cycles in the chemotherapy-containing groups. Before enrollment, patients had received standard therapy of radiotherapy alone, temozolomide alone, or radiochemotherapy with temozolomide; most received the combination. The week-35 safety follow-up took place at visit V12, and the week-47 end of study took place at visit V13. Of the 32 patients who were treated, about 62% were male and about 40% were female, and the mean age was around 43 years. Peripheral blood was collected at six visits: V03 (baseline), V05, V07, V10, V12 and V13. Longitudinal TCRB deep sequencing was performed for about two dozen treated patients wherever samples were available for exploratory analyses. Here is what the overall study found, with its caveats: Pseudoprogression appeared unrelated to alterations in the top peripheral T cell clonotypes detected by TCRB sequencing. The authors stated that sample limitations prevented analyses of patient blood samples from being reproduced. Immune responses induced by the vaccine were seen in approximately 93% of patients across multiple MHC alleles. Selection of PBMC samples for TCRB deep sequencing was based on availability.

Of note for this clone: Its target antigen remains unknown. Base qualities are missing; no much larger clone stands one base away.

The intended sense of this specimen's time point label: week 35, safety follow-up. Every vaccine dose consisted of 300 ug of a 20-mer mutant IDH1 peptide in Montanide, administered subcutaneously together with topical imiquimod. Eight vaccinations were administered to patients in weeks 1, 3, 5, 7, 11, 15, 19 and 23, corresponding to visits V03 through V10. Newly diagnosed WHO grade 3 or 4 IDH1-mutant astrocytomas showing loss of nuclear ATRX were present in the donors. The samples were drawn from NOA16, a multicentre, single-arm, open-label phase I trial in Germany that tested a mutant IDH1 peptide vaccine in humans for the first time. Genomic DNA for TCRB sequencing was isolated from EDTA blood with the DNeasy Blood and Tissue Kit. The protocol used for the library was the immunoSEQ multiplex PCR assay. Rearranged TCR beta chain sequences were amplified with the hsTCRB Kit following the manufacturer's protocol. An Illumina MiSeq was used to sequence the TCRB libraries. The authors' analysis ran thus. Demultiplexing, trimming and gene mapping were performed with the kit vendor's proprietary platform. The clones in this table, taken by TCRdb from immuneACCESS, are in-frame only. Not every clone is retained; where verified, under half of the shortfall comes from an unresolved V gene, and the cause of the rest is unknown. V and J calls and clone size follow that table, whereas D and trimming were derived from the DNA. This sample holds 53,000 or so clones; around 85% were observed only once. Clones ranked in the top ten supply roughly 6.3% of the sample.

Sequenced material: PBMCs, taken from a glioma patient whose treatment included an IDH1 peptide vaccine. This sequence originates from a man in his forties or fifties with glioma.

The DNA sequence follows: TGTGCCTGGCGGTCGGGGGGAGTCGAAAAACTGTTTTTT. It is translated as CAWRSGGVEKLFF. Recombination connected TRBV30 to TRBJ1-4; TRBD1 is a weak D gene call, 5 bases matching. The trim is 5 bases for V and 8 bases for J, with a gap of 15 bases between the germline ends. From its cysteine to its phenylalanine, the CDR3 spans 13 amino acids. The sequence is cut down to CDR3 DNA, 39 bases in frame from base 1. Per the germline V gene (reference sequence), GTSNPN is the CDR1 and SVGIG is the CDR2.